This TCR beta chain comes out of a study of blood T cell repertoires in COVID-19. Study in general: Acute-phase and convalescent COVID-19 samples originated in the United States, Italy and Spain. T cells, B-cell-depleted T cells, or PBMCs provided the cDNA or gDNA that served as material.

V trimming: 3 bases; J trimming: 2 bases; junction bases outside the gene matches: 19. CDR3 length equals 20 residues. Germline V gene data show CDR1 as MDHEN and CDR2 as SYDVKM. Assay used: immunoSEQ multiplex PCR; TCRdb lists only in-frame clones, some missing. This sample carries hundreds of thousands of clones, roughly 90% of them seen once, and the ten largest clones take 0.95% to 1.5%. The sequenced sample was peripheral blood. The source of this sequence is a man in his forties with acute or convalescent COVID-19. The chain combines TRBV28 with TRBJ2-7; 10 bases line up with TRBD2. The CDR3 sequence is CASSFPPPASGRHPTYEQYF. The CDR3 bases are TGTGCCAGCAGTTTTCCCCCCCCGGCTAGCGGGAGACATCCCACCTACGAGCAGTACTTC.